This TCR beta chain came from a study of blood T cells in healthy people across ages. The CDR3 has 14 amino acids. Trimming left V 2 bases short and J 2 bases short, with 10 bases between. Germline CDR1 and CDR2: LGHDT and YNNKEL (reference sequence). This clonotype showed up just a few times. Through a sample-barcoded 5' primer and a J-beta primer mix, a second PCR was run for about 6 to 12 cycles. One entry per CDR3 protein results from TCRdb running MiXCR on the 5' RACE reads. Among some 930,000 distinct CDR3 sequences listed, about 29% were seen once. This sample also appeared in a second study, on T cells of mothers and their children.

V is TRBV3-1 and J is TRBJ2-7, with TRBD1 as a possible D gene (6 bases). The TCR was taken from a woman in her thirties or forties in good health. Material for sequencing was blood. The CDR3 region has the DNA TGTGCCAGCAGCCAAACAGAGGGGGCCTACGAGCAGTACTTC. Translated, it gives CASSQTEGAYEQYF.